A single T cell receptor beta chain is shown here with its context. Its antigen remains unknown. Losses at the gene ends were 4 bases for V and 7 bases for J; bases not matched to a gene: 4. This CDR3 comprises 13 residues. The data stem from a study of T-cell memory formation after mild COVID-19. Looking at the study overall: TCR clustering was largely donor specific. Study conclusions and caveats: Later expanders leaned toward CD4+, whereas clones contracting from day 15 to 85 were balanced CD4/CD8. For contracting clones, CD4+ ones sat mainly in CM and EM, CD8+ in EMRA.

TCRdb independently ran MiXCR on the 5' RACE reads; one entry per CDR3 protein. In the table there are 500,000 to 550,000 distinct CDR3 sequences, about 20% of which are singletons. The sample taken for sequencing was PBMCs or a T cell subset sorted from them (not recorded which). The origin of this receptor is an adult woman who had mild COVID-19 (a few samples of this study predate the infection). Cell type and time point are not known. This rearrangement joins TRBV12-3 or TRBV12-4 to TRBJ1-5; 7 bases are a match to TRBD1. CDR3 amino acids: CASSSDRRQPQHF. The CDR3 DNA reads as TGTGCCAGCAGTTCGGACAGGAGACAGCCCCAGCATTTT.